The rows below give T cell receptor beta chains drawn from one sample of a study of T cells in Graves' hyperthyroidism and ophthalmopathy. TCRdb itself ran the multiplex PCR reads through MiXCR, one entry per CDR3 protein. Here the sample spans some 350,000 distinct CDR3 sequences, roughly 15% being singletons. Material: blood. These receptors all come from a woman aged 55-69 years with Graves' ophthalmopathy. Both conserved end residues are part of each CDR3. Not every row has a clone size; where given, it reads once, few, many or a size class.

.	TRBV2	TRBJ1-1	CATLSGQVLNTEAFF
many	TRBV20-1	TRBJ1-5	CSASAQRTVSNQPQHF
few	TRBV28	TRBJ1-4	CASSWPPSPGGKLFF
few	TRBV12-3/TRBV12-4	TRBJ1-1	CASSLGGGLGNTEAFF
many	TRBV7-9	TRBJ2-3	CASSSTTDTQYF
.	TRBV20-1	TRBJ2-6	CSARTAQGAPSGANVLTF
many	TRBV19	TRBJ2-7	CASRGATYEQYF
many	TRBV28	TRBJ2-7	CASRRQGFDEQYF
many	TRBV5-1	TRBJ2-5	CASSLLGQETQYF
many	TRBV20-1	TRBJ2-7	CSAEAGQGAYEQYF
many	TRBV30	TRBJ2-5	CAWRNGGETQYF
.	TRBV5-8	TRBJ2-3	CASSLLVSDTQYF
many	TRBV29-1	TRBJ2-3	CSVEDTSGRAGDTQYF
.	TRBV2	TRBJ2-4	CASSGRGLAKNIQYF
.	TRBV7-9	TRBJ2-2	CASSPRSSPNTGELFF
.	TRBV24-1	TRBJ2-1	CATSFIAGDHNEQFF
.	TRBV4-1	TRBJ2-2	CASSQEGTRTGELFF
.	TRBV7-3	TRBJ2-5	CASSSGDSIETQYF
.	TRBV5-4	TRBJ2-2	CASSPPGRANTGELFF
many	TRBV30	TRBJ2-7	CAWSVDSYEQYF
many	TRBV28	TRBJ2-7	CASRWTSGRYEQYF
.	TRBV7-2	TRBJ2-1	CASSLTPTGTNNEQFF
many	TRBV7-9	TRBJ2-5	CASSFKTESAKTQYF
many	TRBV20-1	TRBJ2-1	CSARDSLAGGNEQFF
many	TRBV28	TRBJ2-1	CASSLAGGRDNEQFF
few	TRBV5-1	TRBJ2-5	CASRGSGVPETQYF
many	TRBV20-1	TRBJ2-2	CSASATGELFF
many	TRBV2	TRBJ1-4	CASSEGQGWEKLFF
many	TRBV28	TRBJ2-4	CASSLGASGSRGAKNIQYF
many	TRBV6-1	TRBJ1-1	CASFPRDPTGTMNTEAFF
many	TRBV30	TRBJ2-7	CAWSDSPYPYEQYF
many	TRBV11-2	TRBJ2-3	CASSEGWSSGDTQYF
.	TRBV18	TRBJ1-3	CASSPPRGISGNTIYF
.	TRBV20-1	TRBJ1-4	CSARGSVGGEKLFF
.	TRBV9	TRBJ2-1	CASSRYGPEQFF
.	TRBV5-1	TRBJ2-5	CASSPGSGQETQYF
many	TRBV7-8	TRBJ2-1	CASSSIQANEQFF
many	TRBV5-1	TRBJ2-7	CASSRDGTYEQYF
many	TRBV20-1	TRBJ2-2	CSARTGTGAGELFF
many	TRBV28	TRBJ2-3	CASTSGGVGTDTQYF
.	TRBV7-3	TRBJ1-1	CASSPGQGETEAFF
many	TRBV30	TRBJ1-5	CAWSVRGNQPQHF
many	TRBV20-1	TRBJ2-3	CSASTVTGTDTQYF
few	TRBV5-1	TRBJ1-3	CASSIDRAVGNTIYF
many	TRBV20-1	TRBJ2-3	CSADGSKGGDTQYF
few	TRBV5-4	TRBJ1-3	CASSPGQGRNTIYF
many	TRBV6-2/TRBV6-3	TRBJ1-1	CASSRGTGHTEAFF
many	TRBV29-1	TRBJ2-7	CSVTGVYEQYF
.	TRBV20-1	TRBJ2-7	CSASGLQTYEQYF
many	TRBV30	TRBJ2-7	CAWRGGPWEQYF
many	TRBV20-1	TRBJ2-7	CSARDQAAGGKYEQYF
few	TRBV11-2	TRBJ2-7	CASSWGLRGEQYF
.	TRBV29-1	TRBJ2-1	CSVDRLAGNNEQFF
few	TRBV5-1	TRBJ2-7	CASRPAETGEEQYF
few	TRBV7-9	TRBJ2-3	CASSLGGASGTDTQYF
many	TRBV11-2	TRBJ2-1	CASSLSGRAGEQFF
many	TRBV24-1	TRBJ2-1	CATSDPSGRAGNEQFF